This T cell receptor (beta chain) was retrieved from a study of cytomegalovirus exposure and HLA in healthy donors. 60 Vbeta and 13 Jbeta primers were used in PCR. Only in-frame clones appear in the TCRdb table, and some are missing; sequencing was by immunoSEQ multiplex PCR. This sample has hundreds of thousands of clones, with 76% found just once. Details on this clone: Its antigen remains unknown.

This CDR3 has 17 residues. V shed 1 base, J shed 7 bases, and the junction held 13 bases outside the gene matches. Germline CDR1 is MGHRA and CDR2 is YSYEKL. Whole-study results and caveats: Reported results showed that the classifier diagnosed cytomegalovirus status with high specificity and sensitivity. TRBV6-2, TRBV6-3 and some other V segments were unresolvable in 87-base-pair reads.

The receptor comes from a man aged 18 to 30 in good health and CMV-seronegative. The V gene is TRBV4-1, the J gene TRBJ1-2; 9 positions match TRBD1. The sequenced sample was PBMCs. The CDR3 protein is CASSQGLWTGEGGGYTF. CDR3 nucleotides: TGCGCCAGCAGCCAAGGTCTCTGGACAGGGGAGGGAGGTGGCTACACCTTC.